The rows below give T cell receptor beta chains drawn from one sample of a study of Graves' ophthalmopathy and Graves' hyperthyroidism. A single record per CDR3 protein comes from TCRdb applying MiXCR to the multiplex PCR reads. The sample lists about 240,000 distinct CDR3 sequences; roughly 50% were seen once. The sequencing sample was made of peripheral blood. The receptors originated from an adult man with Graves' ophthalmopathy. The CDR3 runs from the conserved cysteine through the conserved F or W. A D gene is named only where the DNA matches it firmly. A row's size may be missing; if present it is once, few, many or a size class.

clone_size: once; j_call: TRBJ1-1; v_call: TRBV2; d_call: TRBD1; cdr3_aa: CASSEVWTGRYEAFF; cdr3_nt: TGTGCCAGCAGTGAAGTATGGACAGGGAGGTATGAAGCTTTCTTT
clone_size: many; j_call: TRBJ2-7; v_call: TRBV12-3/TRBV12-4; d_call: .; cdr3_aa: CASSRDFDEQYF; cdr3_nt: TGTGCCAGCAGTAGGGACTTCGACGAGCAGTACTTC
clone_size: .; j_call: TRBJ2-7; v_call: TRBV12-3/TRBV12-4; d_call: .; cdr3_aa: CASSEFQEAYEQYF; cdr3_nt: TGTGCCAGCAGTGAATTCCAGGAGGCCTACGAGCAGTACTTC
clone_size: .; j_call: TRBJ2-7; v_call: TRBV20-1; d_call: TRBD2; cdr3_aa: CSVVGGKTYEQYF; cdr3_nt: TGCAGCGTAGTGGGGGGGAAGACTTACGAGCAGTACTTC
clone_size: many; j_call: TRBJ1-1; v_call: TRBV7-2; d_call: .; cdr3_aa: CASSSLGYTEAFF; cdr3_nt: TGTGCCAGCAGCTCTCTAGGATACACTGAAGCTTTCTTT
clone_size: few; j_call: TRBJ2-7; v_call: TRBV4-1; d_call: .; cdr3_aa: CASSQVGVWGEQYF; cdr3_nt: TGCGCCAGCAGCCAAGTAGGGGTGTGGGGCGAGCAGTACTTC
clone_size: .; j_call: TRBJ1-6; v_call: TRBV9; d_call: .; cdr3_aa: CASSATLGDSPLHF; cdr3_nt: TGTGCCAGCAGCGCAACCCTCGGGGATTCACCCCTCCACTTT
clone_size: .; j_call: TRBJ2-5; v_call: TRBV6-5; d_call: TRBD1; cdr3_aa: CASSETGGQGRTQYF; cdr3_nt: TGTGCCAGCAGTGAGACAGGGGGGCAGGGAAGGACCCAGTACTTC
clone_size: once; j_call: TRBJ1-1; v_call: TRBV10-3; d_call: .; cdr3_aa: CAISDRRSTEAFF; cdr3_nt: TGTGCCATCAGTGATAGGAGGAGCACTGAAGCTTTCTTT
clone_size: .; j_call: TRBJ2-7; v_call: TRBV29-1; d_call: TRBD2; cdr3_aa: CSVEEVAGISYEQYF; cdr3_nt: TGCAGCGTTGAAGAGGTAGCGGGGATCTCCTACGAGCAGTACTTC
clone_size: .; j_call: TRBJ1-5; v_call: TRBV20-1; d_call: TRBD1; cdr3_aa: CSAWDRYSNQPQHF; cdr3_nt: TGCAGTGCTTGGGACAGGTACAGCAATCAGCCCCAGCATTTT
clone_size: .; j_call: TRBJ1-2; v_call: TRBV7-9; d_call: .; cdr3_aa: CASSDRADLYGYTF; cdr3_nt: TGTGCCAGCAGCGACCGGGCCGACCTCTATGGCTACACCTTC
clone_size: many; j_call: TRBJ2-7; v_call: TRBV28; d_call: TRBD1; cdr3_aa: CASSPGTGSYEQYF; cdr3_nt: TGTGCCAGCAGTCCCGGGACAGGCTCCTACGAGCAGTACTTC
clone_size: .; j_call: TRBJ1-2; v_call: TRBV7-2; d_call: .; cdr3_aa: CASSLGPRQGGGYTF; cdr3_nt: TGTGCCAGCAGCTTAGGTCCGCGGCAGGGTGGGGGCTACACCTTC
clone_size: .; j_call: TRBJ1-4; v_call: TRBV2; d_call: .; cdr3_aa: CASRSRPTNEKLFF; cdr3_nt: TGTGCCAGCAGAAGCCGTCCAACTAATGAAAAACTGTTTTTT
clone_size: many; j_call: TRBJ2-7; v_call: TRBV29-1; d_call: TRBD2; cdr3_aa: CSVEEEWRETYEQYF; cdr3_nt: TGCAGCGTTGAAGAAGAGTGGCGGGAGACATACGAGCAGTACTTC
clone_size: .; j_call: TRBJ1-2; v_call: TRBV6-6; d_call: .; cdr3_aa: CASTDTTRGYTF; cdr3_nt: TGTGCCAGCACCGACACCACGCGTGGCTACACCTTC
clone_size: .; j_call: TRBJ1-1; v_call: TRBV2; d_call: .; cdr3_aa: CASSRNPGPEAFF; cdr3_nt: TGTGCCAGCAGTCGTAACCCGGGACCTGAAGCTTTCTTT
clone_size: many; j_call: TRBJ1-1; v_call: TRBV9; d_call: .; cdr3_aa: CASSTRMESTEAFF; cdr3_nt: TGTGCCAGCAGCACCCGCATGGAGAGCACTGAAGCTTTCTTT
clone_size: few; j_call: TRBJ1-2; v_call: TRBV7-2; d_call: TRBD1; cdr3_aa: CASSLGGRGAYGYTF; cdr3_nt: TGTGCCAGCAGCTTAGGAGGCAGGGGGGCCTATGGCTACACCTTC
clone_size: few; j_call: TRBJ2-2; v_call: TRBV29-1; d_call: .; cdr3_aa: CSGWTTNTGELFF; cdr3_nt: TGCAGCGGCTGGACGACGAACACCGGGGAGCTGTTTTTT
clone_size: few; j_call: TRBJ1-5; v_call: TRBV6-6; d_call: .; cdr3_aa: CASSDIGSGIQHF; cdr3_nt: TGTGCCAGCAGTGATATTGGGTCGGGGATCCAGCATTTT
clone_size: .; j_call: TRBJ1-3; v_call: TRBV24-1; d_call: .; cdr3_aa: CATSCPGTHHRTGNTIYF; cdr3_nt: TGTGCCACCAGTTGTCCCGGGACACACCATCGGACTGGAAACACCATATATTTT
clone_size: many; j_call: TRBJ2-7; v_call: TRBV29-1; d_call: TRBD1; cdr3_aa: CSAGTGYYEQYF; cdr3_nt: TGCAGTGCCGGGACAGGGTACTACGAGCAGTACTTC
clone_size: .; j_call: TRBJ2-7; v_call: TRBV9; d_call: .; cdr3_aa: CASSVRLDGGEQYF; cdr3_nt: TGTGCCAGCAGCGTAAGGTTGGACGGCGGTGAGCAGTACTTC
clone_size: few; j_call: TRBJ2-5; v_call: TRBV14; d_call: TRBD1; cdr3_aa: CASSSQGVFQETQYF; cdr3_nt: TGTGCCAGCAGCTCACAGGGGGTCTTTCAAGAGACCCAGTACTTC
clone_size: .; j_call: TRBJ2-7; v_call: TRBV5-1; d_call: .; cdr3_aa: CASSKGPSSYEQYF; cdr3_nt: TGCGCCAGCAGCAAGGGGCCCAGCTCCTACGAGCAGTACTTC
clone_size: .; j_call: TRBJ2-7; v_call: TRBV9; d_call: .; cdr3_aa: CASSARSTEQYF; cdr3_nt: TGTGCCAGCAGCGCCCGATCTACTGAGCAGTACTTC
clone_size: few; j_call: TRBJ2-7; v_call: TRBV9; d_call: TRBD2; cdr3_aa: CASSTREASSYEQYF; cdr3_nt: TGTGCCAGCAGCACTCGGGAGGCTAGCTCCTACGAGCAGTACTTC
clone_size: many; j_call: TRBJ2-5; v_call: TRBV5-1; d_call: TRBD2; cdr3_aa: CASRRGTSGGALLRETQYF; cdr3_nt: TGCGCCAGCAGACGCGGGACTAGCGGGGGGGCCTTACTACGGGAGACCCAGTACTTC
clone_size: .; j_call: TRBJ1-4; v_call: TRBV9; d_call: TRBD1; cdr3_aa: CASSVAGGRAEKLFF; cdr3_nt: TGTGCCAGCAGCGTCGCAGGGGGGAGGGCTGAAAAACTGTTTTTT
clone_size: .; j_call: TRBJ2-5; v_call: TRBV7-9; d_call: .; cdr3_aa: CASGKAAQETQYF; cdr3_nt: TGTGCCAGCGGGAAGGCAGCCCAAGAGACCCAGTACTTC
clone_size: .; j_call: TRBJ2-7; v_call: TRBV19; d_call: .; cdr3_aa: CASSIVGQGNEQYF; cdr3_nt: TGTGCCAGTAGTATTGTCGGGCAGGGCAACGAGCAGTACTTC
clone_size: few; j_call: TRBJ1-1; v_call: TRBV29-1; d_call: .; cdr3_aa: CSVPVGQLNTEAFF; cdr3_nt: TGCAGCGTACCCGTAGGACAGCTGAACACTGAAGCTTTCTTT
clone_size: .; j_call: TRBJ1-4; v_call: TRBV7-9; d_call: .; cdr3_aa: CASSPVGANEKLFF; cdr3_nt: TGTGCCAGCAGCCCAGTTGGGGCTAATGAAAAACTGTTTTTT